These 22 T cell receptor beta chains share one sample of origin, sequenced in a study of tumor-infiltrating lymphocytes in primary liver carcinoma. Unsorted whole blood served as the source of blood RNA, and germline DNA was extracted as well. Using a constant-region primer together with ProtoScript II reverse transcriptase, TCR beta cDNA was made from around 500 ng of total RNA. Researchers made the TCR beta libraries by running three nested multiplex PCR rounds with slightly modified ARM-PCR. It was with TRBV1-TRBV30 forward primers and a C-beta reverse primer that the first two PCR rounds were run, at roughly 11 cycles each. TCRdb re-called the multiplex PCR reads through MiXCR, storing one row per CDR3 protein. This table has fewer than 400,000 distinct CDR3 sequences, roughly 60% appearing once. Sequenced input: peripheral blood. The receptors were gathered from a man aged 40-49 years with primary liver carcinoma and hepatitis B virus infection.

Note on this clonotype: It may be a read error: a sequence one base away is much more abundant. V usage is TRBV12-3 or TRBV12-4 and J usage is TRBJ2-3; the D gene is possibly TRBD1 (6 bases). The V end was cut by 2 bases, the J end by 1 base, with 10 bases between. The CDR3 sequence is 15 residues long. In DNA form, the CDR3 reads TGTGCCAGCAGTTTATTGGGGGCTGGCACAGATACGCAGTATTTT. It yields the protein CASSLLGAGTDTQYF.

The chain combines TRBV28 with TRBJ2-3; TRBD2 agrees at 15 bases. After removal of 5 bases from V and 3 bases from J, the junction contained 0 bases not matched to a gene. This CDR3 spans 15 amino acids. From germline, CDR1 is MDHEN and CDR2 SYDVKM. The CDR3 is CASSGTSGRTDTQYF. DNA for the CDR3: TGTGCCAGCAGTGGGACTAGCGGGAGGACAGATACGCAGTATTTT.

On this clonotype itself: A much larger clone is a single base away; this may be a read error. The J gene is TRBJ1-5, the V gene TRBV25-1; D tentatively reads TRBD1 or TRBD2 (5 bases each). TRBJ2-3 explains the end of the DNA better; the J call may be wrong. Germline V lookup: CDR1 MGHDK, CDR2 SYGVNS. CDR3 length: 14 residues. CDR3 in amino acids: CASSEWGYNQPQYF. The DNA of the CDR3 is TGTGCCAGCAGTGAATGGGGGTACAATCAGCCCCAGTATTTT.

Concerning this clonotype: At one end the junction does not follow the germline gene, possibly because of a read error. The V gene is TRBV6-6, the J gene TRBJ1-3; TRBD1 aligns across 8 bases. Germline CDR1 is MNHNY and CDR2 is SVGAGI (reference sequence). The CDR3 has 16 amino acids. The CDR3 sequence: CASGSPQGARGSTIYF. CDR3 coding DNA: TGTGCCAGCGGTTCTCCGCAGGGGGCGCGAGGAAGCACCATATATTTT.

A word on this clonotype: This may stem from a read error, because a much larger clone lies one nucleotide away. J is TRBJ2-7 and V is TRBV6-5; D may be TRBD2 (6 bases). CDR3 length equals 17 residues. Per germline, CDR1 MNHEY and CDR2 SVGAGI. CDR3 sequence reads: CAGRRAGLGSGVYEQYF. The CDR3 DNA sequence: TGTGCCGGCAGGAGGGCAGGGTTGGGAAGTGGGGTCTACGAGCAGTACTTC.

This clonotype has ten or more counts. The V gene is TRBV29-1, the J gene TRBJ2-3, with TRBD2 identical over 14 bases. The CDR3 loop spans 17 amino acids. The ends lost 6 bases at V and 2 bases at J; junction bases unmatched: 10. The germline CDR1 and CDR2 sequences are SQVTM and ANQGSEA. DNA for the CDR3: TGCAGCGTAACGGGACTAGCGGGAGCATTCGCCACAGATACGCAGTATTTT. Amino acids: CSVTGLAGAFATDTQYF.

This clonotype was counted once. This may stem from a read error, because a much larger clone lies one nucleotide away. The rearrangement uses TRBV12-3 or TRBV12-4 and TRBJ2-3; weak D call: TRBD2 (6 bases). The CDR3 runs 16 residues. The CDR3 bases are TGTGCCAGCCGTTTAGGGCTAGCGTATAGCACAGATACGCAGTATTTT. Protein product: CASRLGLAYSTDTQYF.

The chain joins TRBV28 to TRBJ2-4; D perhaps matches TRBD1 (6 bases). Germline CDR1 is MDHEN and CDR2 is SYDVKM. This CDR3 comprises 16 residues. The germline V and J ends were trimmed by 4 bases and 3 bases, with 16 bases remaining between them. CDR3 region: CASSSFTGLVKNIQYF. The CDR3 region has the DNA TGTGCCAGCAGTTCCTTTACAGGGTTAGTCAAAAACATTCAGTACTTC.

Points on this clonotype: No conserved phenylalanine or tryptophan ends this CDR3, so it is likely a read error. The chain combines TRBV10-3 with TRBJ2-2; 11 bases fit TRBD2. The germline V gene encodes CDR1 ENHRY and CDR2 SYGVKD. The CDR3 runs to 17 residues. CDR3 sequence (DNA): TGTGCCATCAGTGAGACCGTGACTAGCGGGACCACCTGGGAGCTGTTTTTA. It specifies CAISETVTSGTTWELFL.

About this clonotype itself: This clone may be a read error of a much larger clone one base away. The rearrangement uses TRBV6-2 or TRBV6-3 and TRBJ2-3, with 10 bases that match TRBD1. The CDR3 sequence is 15 residues long. V was pared by 5 bases and J by 5 bases, with 7 bases of the junction left unmatched. Germline V gene lookup returns CDR1 MNHEY and CDR2 SVGEGT. CDR3 amino acids: CASSSGTGVEDTQYF. For the CDR3, the DNA is TGTGCCAGCAGTAGCGGGACAGGGGTAGAAGATACGCAGTATTTT.

In its sample, this clonotype was seen many times. This rearrangement joins TRBV11-2 to TRBJ2-7; no definite D call. This CDR3 comprises 12 residues. V lost 4 bases to trimming and J lost 6 bases, with 10 bases between them. The germline CDR1 and CDR2 sequences are SGHAT and FQNNGV. This chain's CDR3 is CASSSLPGEQYF. The CDR3 DNA reads as TGTGCCAGCAGCTCCCTTCCGGGCGAGCAGTACTTC.

There are a few counts of this clonotype. Written as DNA, the CDR3 is TGTGCCAGCAGTTCCCCGGGACAGGGCACCGGGGAGCTGTTTTTT. It translates to CASSSPGQGTGELFF. This sequence joins TRBV28 and TRBJ2-2; 9 nucleotides line up with TRBD1. This CDR3 has 15 residues. V shed 4 bases and J 4 bases; nucleotides not matched to a gene: 4. The germline V gene encodes CDR1 MDHEN and CDR2 SYDVKM.

The V and J genes are TRBV29-1 and TRBJ2-2; 7 bases line up with TRBD1. Germline V CDR1 and CDR2: SQVTM, ANQGSEA. The CDR3 is 13 residues long. V was clipped by 3 bases and J by 6 bases; unmatched bases: 4. This chain's CDR3 is CSVEITGAGELFF. The CDR3, as DNA: TGCAGCGTTGAGATAACAGGGGCCGGGGAGCTGTTTTTT.

V and J are TRBV7-9 and TRBJ2-3, with D hard to call. The germline gives CDR1 SEHNR, CDR2 FQNEAQ (reference sequence). The CDR3 consists of 14 residues. The V and J ends lost 5 bases and 0 bases respectively, with 9 bases between them. DNA for the CDR3: TGTGCCAGCAGCGTCGGCTCTAGCACAGATACGCAGTATTTT. This sequence encodes CASSVGSSTDTQYF.

This clonotype was seen a handful of times. The chain employs TRBV4-1 and TRBJ1-5; D remains unclear. Per the germline V gene, CDR1 is MGHRA and CDR2 is YSYEKL. The CDR3 spans 16 residues. Trimming removed 2 bases from V and 5 bases from J, with 16 bases in between. The CDR3, as DNA: TGCGCCAGCAGCCAAATAGGACGGGGATCAGATCAGCCCCAGCATTTT. Translating gives CASSQIGRGSDQPQHF.

This clonotype was seen repeatedly, ten times or more. This chain joins TRBV6-6 and TRBJ1-5; TRBD1 matches at 7 bases. This CDR3 contains 14 residues. Germline CDR1 MNHNY, CDR2 SVGAGI (reference sequence). V lost 7 bases to trimming and J lost 0 bases; unmatched junction nucleotides: 3. This chain's CDR3 is CASKGQYSNQPQHF. The CDR3 DNA sequence: TGTGCCAGCAAGGGACAGTATAGCAATCAGCCCCAGCATTTT.

This clonotype was counted at least ten times. The rearrangement uses TRBV11-2 and TRBJ2-1; D remains ambiguous. Germline V CDR1 and CDR2: SGHAT, FQNNGV. Trimming left V 0 bases short and J 8 bases short, with 8 bases between. The CDR3 extends over 13 amino acids. CDR3 sequence (DNA): TGTGCCAGCAGCTTAGAAACTGGCGATGAGCAGTTCTTC. It is translated as CASSLETGDEQFF.

This clonotype was found a few times. The chain joins TRBV4-3 to TRBJ2-3, with TRBD2 matching 9 bases. The J segment lost 2 bases and the V segment lost 1 base, leaving 4 bases of the junction unmatched. The CDR3 has 16 amino acids. Germline CDR1 and CDR2: LGHNA and YSLEER. CDR3 in amino acids: CASSQGGGDSTDTQYF. The CDR3 coding sequence is TGCGCCAGCAGCCAAGGCGGGGGGGACTCCACAGATACGCAGTATTTT.

A note on this clonotype: A read error is likely, as this CDR3 ends without the conserved phenylalanine or tryptophan. The J gene is TRBJ1-3, the V gene TRBV6-5; D uncertain. CDR1 and CDR2 from the germline V gene are MNHEY and SVGAGI. Between the trimmed V and J ends, which lost 6 bases and 4 bases, there was a span of 13 bases. This CDR3 has 14 residues. In DNA, the CDR3 is TGTGCCAGCAGCCCGACACCGACGGGAAACACCATATATCTT. Encoded protein: CASSPTPTGNTIYL.

The chain recombines TRBV7-9 with TRBJ2-3, with D possibly being TRBD1 (5 bases). This CDR3 spans 16 amino acids. V lost 8 bases to trimming and J lost 2 bases, with 20 bases between them. Germline V lookup: CDR1 SEHNR, CDR2 FQNEAQ (reference sequence). CDR3 coding DNA: TGTGCCAGCCCCGCCCTAGGGGCGGACCCCACAGATACGCAGTATTTT. This sequence encodes CASPALGADPTDTQYF.

To note about this clonotype: A far larger clone lies a single base away; this is likely a read error. The chain recombines TRBV6-5 with TRBJ2-1; D is ambiguous. Germline CDR1 reads MNHEY; CDR2 reads SVGAGI. The CDR3 extends over 13 amino acids. The CDR3 sequence: CASSYDSYNDQFF. In nucleotides, the CDR3 is TGTGCCAGCAGTTACGACTCCTACAATGATCAGTTCTTC.

About this clonotype: The junction differs from germline at one of its ends, possibly a read error. The V call is TRBV14, the J call TRBJ1-2; the D is unclear. Germline CDR1 reads SGHDN; CDR2 reads FVKESK. There are 14 residues in the CDR3. The CDR3 sequence is CANSQERSRSGYTF. CDR3 bases: TGTGCCAACAGCCAAGAAAGGTCACGGAGTGGCTACACCTTC.